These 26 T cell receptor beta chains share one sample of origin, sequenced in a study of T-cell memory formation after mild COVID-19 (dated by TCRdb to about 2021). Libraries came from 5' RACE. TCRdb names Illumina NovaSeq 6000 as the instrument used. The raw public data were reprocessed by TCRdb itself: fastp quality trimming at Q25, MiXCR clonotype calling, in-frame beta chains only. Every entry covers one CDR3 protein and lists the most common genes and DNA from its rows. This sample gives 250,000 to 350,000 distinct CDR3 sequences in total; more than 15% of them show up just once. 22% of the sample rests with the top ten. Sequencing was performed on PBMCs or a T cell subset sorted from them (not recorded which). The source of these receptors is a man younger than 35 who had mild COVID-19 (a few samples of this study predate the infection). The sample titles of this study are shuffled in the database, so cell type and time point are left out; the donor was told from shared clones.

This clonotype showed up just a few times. This chain's CDR3 is CASSTWTVLAYEQYF. The CDR3 DNA is TGTGCCAGCAGCACGTGGACGGTTCTTGCCTACGAGCAGTACTTC. This sequence joins TRBV5-5 and TRBJ2-7; no firm D call. Germline V gene lookup returns CDR1 SGHKS and CDR2 YYEKEE (reference sequence). The CDR3 sequence is 15 residues long. Trimming left V 4 bases short and J 2 bases short, with 16 bases between.

CDR3 residues: CASRSGGSETQYF. The DNA for the CDR3 is TGTGCCAGCAGGTCAGGGGGCAGCGAGACCCAGTACTTC. The V call is TRBV12-3 or TRBV12-4, the J call TRBJ2-5, with 8 bases matching TRBD1. V trimming: 6 bases; J trimming: 5 bases; junction bases outside the gene matches: 5. The CDR3 is 13 residues long.

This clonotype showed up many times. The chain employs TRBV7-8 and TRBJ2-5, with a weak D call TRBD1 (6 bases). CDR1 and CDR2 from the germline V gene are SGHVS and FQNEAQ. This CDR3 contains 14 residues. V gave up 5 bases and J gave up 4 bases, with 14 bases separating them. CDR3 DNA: TGTGCCAGCAGCCACAGGGTTTCCGGAGAGACCCAGTACTTC. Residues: CASSHRVSGETQYF.

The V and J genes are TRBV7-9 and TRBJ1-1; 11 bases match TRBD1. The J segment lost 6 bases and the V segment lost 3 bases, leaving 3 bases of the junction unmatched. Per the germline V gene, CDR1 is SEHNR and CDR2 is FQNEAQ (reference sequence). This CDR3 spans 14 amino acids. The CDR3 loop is CASSFEDRGPEAFF. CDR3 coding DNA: TGTGCCAGCAGCTTTGAGGACAGGGGGCCTGAAGCTTTCTTT. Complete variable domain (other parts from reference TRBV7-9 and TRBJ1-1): DTGVSQNPRHKITKRGQNVTFRCDPISEHNRLYWYRQTLGQGPEFLTYFQNEAQLEKSRLLSDRFSAERPKGSFSTLEIQRTEQGDSAMYLCASSFEDRGPEAFFGQGTRLTVV.

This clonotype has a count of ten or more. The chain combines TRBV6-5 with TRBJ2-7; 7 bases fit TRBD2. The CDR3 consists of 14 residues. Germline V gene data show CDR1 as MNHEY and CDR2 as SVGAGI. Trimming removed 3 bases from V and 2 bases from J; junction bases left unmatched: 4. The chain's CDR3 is CASSYWGGAYEQYF. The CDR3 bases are TGTGCCAGCAGTTATTGGGGGGGAGCCTACGAGCAGTACTTC.

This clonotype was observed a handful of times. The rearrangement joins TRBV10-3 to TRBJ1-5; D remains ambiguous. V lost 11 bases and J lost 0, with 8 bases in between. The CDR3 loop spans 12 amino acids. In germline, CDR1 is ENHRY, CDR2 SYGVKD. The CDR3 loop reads CASDDSNQPQHF. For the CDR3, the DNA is TGTGCCTCGGACGATAGCAATCAGCCCCAGCATTTT.

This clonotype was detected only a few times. The CDR3 loop reads CASSSTSGRGDEQFF. In nucleotides, the CDR3 is TGTGCCAGCAGCTCCACTAGCGGGCGTGGGGATGAGCAGTTCTTC. The chain joins TRBV5-4 to TRBJ2-1; 9 bases are shared with TRBD2. CDR1 is SGHNT, CDR2 YYREEE, per germline (reference sequence). The CDR3 is 15 amino acids. Losses at the gene ends were 3 bases for V and 8 bases for J; bases not matched to a gene: 9.

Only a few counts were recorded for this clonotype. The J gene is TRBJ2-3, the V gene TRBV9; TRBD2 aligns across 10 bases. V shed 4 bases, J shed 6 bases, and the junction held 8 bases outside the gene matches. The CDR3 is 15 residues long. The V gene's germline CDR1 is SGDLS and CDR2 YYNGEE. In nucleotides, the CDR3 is TGTGCCAGCAGCTCACCCGGGACTAGCGCGGATACGCAGTATTTT. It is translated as CASSSPGTSADTQYF.

The CDR3 sequence: CASSVDSSGGRKTQYF. The CDR3 coding sequence is TGTGCCAGCAGCGTAGACTCTAGCGGGGGGCGGAAGACCCAGTACTTC. The genes are TRBV9 and TRBJ2-5; 11 positions agree with TRBD2. The V gene end was trimmed by 0 bases and the J gene end by 6 bases; junction bases not matched to a gene: 7. This CDR3 comprises 16 residues. Germline assignment: CDR1 SGDLS and CDR2 YYNGEE.

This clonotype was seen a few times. The CDR3 DNA follows: TGCGCCAGCAGGGGAGACAGCGATCCGGAGCAGTACTTC. It is translated as CASRGDSDPEQYF. V usage is TRBV10-1 and J usage is TRBJ2-7; D may match TRBD1 or TRBD2 (5 bases each). Germline loops: CDR1 WNHNN, CDR2 SYGVQD (reference sequence). The V and J ends lost 6 bases and 7 bases respectively, with 16 bases between them. CDR3 size: 13 residues.

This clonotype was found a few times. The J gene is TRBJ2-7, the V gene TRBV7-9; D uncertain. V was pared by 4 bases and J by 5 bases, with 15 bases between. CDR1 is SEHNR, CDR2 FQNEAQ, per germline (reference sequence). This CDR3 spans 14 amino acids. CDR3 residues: CASSSTLRADEQYF. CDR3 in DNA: TGTGCCAGCAGCTCCACCCTCCGCGCGGACGAGCAGTACTTC. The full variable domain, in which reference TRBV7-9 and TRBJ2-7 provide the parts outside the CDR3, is DTGVSQNPRHKITKRGQNVTFRCDPISEHNRLYWYRQTLGQGPEFLTYFQNEAQLEKSRLLSDRFSAERPKGSFSTLEIQRTEQGDSAMYLCASSSTLRADEQYFGPGTRLTVT.

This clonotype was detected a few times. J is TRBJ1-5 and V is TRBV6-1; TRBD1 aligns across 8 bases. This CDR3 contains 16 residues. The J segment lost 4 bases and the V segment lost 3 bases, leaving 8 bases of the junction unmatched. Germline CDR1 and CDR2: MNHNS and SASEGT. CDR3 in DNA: TGTGCCAGCAGTGATACCTTCAGGGGGCGTAATCAGCCCCAGCATTTT. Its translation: CASSDTFRGRNQPQHF.

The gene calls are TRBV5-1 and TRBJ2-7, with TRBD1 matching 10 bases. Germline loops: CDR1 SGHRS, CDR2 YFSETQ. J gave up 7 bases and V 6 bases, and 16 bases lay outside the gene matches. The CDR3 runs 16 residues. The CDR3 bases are TGCGCCAGCACCACTACCCCGGGGACAGGGGTGGGAGAGCAGTACTTC. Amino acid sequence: CASTTTPGTGVGEQYF.

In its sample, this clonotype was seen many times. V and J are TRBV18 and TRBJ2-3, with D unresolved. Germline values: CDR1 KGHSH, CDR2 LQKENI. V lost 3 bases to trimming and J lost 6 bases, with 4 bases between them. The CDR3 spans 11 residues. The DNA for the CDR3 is TGTGCCAGCTCACCCCAGGATACGCAGTATTTT. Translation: CASSPQDTQYF.

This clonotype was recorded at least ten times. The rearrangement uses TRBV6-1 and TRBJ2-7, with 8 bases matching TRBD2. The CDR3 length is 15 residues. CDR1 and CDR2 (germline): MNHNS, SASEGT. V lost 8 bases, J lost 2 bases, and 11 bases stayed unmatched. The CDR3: CASPPYGGETYEQYF. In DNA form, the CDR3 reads TGTGCCAGCCCCCCATACGGGGGGGAGACCTACGAGCAGTACTTC.

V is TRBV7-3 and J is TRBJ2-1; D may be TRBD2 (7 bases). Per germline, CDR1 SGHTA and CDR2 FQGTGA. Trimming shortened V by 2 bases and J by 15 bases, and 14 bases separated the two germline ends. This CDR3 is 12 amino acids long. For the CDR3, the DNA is TGTGCCAGCAGCTTAGGGGGGGGCTCTCCGTTCTTC. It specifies CASSLGGGSPFF.

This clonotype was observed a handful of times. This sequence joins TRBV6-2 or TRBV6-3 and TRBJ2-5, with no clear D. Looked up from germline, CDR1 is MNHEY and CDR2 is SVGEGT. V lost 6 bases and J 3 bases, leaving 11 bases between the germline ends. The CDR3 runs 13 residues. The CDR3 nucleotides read TGTGCCAGCAGCGAAGGACGGAAAGAGACCCAGTACTTC. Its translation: CASSEGRKETQYF.

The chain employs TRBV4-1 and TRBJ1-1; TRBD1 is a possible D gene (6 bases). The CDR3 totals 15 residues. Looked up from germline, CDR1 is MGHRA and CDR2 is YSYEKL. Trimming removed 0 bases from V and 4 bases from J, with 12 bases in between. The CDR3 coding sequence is TGCGCCAGCAGCCAAGAAGAGGGAGGGGGCACTGAAGCTTTCTTT. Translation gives CASSQEEGGGTEAFF.

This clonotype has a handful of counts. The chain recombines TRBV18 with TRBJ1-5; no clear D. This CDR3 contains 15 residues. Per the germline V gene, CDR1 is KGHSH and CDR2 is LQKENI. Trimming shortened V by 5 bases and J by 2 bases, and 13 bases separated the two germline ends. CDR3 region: CASSMGTVGNQPQHF. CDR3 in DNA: TGTGCCAGCTCAATGGGTACTGTGGGCAATCAGCCCCAGCATTTT.

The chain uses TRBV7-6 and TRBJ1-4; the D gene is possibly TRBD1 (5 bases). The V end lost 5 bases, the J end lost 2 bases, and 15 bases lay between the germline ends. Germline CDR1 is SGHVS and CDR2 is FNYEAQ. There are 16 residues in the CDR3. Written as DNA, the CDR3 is TGTGCCAGCAGCGGGACCGGGGGGTCGACTAATGAAAAACTGTTTTTT. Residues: CASSGTGGSTNEKLFF.

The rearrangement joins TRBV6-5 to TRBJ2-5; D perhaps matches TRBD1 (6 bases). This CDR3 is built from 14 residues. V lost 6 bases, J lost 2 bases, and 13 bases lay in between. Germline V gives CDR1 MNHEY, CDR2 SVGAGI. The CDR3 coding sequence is TGTGCCAGCAGCCTTGCAGGGGAGCAAGAGACCCAGTACTTC. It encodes CASSLAGEQETQYF.

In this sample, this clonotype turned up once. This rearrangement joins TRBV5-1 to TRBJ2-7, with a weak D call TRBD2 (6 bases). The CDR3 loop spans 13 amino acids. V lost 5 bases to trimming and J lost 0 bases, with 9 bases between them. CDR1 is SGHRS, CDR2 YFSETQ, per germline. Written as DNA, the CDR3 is TGCGCCAGCAGAGGGGACTTCTCCTACGAGCAGTACTTC. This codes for CASRGDFSYEQYF.

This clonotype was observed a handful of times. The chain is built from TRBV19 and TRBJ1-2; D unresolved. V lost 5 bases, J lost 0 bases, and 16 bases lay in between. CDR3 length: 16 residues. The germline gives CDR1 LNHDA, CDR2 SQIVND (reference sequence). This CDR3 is CASSPSTLTANYGYTF. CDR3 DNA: TGTGCCAGTAGTCCCTCGACCTTAACAGCTAACTATGGCTACACCTTC.

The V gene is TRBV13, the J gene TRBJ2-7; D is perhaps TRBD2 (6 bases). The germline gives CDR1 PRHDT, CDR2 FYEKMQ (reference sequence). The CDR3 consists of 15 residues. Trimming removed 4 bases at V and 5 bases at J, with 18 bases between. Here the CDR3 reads CASSYGPTAGNEQYF. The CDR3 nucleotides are TGTGCCAGCAGCTACGGGCCTACCGCGGGGAACGAGCAGTACTTC.

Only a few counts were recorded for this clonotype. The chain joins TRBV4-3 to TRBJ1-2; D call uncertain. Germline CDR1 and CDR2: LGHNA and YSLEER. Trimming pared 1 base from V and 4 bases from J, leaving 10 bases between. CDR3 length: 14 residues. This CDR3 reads CASSQGVEGYGYTF. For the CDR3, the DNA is TGCGCCAGCAGCCAAGGAGTGGAGGGCTATGGCTACACCTTC.

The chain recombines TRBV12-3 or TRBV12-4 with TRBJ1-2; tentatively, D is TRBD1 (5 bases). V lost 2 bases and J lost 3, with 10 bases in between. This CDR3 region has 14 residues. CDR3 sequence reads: CASSLIGADYGYTF. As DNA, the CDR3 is TGTGCCAGCAGTTTAATAGGGGCGGACTATGGCTACACCTTC.